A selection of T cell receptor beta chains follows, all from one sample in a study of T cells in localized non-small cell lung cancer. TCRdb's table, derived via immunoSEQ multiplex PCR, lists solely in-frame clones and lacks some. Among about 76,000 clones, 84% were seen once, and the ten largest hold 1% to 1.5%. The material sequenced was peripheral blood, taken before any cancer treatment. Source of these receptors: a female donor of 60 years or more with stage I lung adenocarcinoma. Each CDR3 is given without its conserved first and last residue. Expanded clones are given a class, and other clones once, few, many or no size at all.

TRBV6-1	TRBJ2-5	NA	ASSALGRGQGETQY
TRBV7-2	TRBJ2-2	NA	ASSLQSPRVYTGELF
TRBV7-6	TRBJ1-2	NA	ASGGGGYGYT
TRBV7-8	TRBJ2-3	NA	ASSLVGGITDTQY
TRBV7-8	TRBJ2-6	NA	ASSFQSSGANVLT
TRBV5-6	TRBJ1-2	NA	ASSDRAVANYGYT
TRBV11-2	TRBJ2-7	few	ASSLTVSSFGTFSYEQY
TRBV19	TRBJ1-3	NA	ASKPGQGGNTIY
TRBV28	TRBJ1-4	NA	ASGQGGHEKLF
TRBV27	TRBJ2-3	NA	ASTHVAGRAGTDTQY
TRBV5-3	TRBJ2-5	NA	ARSLDQGVGIRTTQY
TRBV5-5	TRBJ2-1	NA	ASSSEDRAGYNEQF
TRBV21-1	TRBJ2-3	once	ASSGTSGAGDTQY
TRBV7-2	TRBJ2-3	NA	ASSSGLAGTTTDTQY
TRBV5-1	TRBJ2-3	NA	ASSISPIAGVLRTADTQY
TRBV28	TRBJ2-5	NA	ASSPLGLQETQY
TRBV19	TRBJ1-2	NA	ASSPPGLGIYGGYT
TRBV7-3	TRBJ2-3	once	ASSLNVIQDTQY
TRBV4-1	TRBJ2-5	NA	ASSQANLGLQETQY
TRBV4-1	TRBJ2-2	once	ASSQGRLAGGQYTGELF
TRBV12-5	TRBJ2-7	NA	ASDGTGSSYEQY
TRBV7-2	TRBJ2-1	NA	ASSLVPSGVNEQF
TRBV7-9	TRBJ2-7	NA	ASSLGLGPYEQY
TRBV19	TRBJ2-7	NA	ASSVTSGDTYEQY
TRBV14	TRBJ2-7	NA	ASSRRGGYEQY
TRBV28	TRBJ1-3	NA	ASSLWTATSGNTIY
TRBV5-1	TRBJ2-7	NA	ASLPVGRISGEQY
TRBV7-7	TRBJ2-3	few	ASSLIPSTDTQY
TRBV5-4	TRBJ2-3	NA	ASSGQTSTDTQY
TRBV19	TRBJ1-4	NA	ASSQTGGSPNEKLF
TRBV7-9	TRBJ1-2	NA	ASSTSTAGGYGYT
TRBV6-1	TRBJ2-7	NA	ASSEFGGPYEQY
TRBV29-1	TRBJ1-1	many	SADIRGGRTEAF
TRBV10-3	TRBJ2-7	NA	AIRPSGTSYEQY
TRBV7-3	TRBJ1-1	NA	ASSLTLQPNTEAF
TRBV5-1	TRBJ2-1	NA	ASSLNLAYNEQF
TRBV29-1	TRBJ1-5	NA	SVVRGPNQPQH
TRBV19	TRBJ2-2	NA	ASRPGALNTGELF
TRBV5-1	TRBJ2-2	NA	ASSRTGSTGELF
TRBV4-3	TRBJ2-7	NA	ASSQEEGLAGGKVYEQY
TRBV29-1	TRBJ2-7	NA	SVVPGPSYEQY
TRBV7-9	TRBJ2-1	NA	ASSSSGGEFYNEQF
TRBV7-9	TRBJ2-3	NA	ASSFGQSTDTQY
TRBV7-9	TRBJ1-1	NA	ASSPVLAGPTEAF
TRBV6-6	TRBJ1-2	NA	ASNIDSQGRNYGYT
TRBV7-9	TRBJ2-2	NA	ASKPGALTGELF
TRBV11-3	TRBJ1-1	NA	ASSPRDSLNTEAF
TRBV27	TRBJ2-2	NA	ASTKNTGELF
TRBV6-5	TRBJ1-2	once	ASSYGRGADYGYT
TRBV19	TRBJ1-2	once	ASTTTGVNGYT
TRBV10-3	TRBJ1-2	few	ASRTDRHYGYT
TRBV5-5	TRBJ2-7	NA	ASSLAVGDGYYEQY
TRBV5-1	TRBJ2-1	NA	ASSLAPQGNNEQF
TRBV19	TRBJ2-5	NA	ASSQQGIGETQY
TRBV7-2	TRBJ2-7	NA	ASSLRTALREQY
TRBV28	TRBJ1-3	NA	ASSHSGAGNTIY
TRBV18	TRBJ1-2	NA	ASSPPGQTYGYT
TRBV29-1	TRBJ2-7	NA	SAFGGNGLTGEQY
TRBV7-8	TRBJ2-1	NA	ASSFGIAGRLNEQF